Following are 2 T cell receptor beta chains from one sample sequenced in a study of PD-L1 blockade in urothelial cancer (dated by TCRdb to the late 2010s). The time point label for this specimen denotes: pretreatment peripheral blood. Library construction relied on the immunoSEQ multiplex PCR assay. TCRdb mirrors the immuneACCESS table, restricted to in-frame sequences. Some clones are absent from its copies; in checked studies, under half trace to an unresolved V gene, and the reason for the others is unknown. For this sample the table gives roughly 63,000 clones, of which 81% were detected only once. The top ten hold more than 5.5% of the sample. The source was PBMCs, collected around atezolizumab (anti-PD-L1) treatment. The receptors here all came from a man in his 70s with urothelial cancer.

The chain is built from TRBV4-1 and TRBJ2-3, with a tentative D call TRBD1 (5 bases). This CDR3 comprises 16 residues. Per germline, CDR1 MGHRA and CDR2 YSYEKL. V was cut by 2 bases and J by 0 bases, with 12 bases left in between. CDR3 sequence reads: CASSQPLGRSTDTQYF. For the CDR3, the DNA is TGCGCCAGCAGCCAACCCTTGGGGCGGAGCACAGATACGCAGTATTTT.

Only one count was recorded for this clone. The rearrangement links TRBV18 to TRBJ2-2; 12 bases are shared with TRBD2. CDR3 length: 18 amino acids. V lost 3 bases to trimming and J lost 0 bases; unmatched junction nucleotides: 5. The germline CDR1 and CDR2 sequences are KGHSH and LQKENI. The CDR3 protein is CASSPAGTSGSNTGELFF. CDR3 sequence (DNA): TGTGCCAGCTCACCCGCCGGGACTAGCGGGTCGAACACCGGGGAGCTGTTTTTT.